A single sample gave rise to the 27 T cell receptor beta chains below, sequenced in a study of shared clonotypes between healthy human individuals. TCRdb keeps only in-frame clones here, not all; method: immunoSEQ multiplex PCR. This sample carries about 1.1 million clones, around 82% of them seen once, and the ten largest clones take more than 0.5%. What was sequenced was memory CD4+ T cells from PBMCs. Subset defined: CD45RA-negative fraction. The origin of the receptors is a man aged 18 to 29 in good health. Some clones in this sample may be carry-over from other donors' samples.

In this sample, this clone turned up once. The rearrangement uses TRBV30 and TRBJ1-2, with TRBD1 matching 8 bases. J was trimmed by 5 bases and V by 3 bases; bases with no gene match: 8. Germline lookup yields CDR1 GTSNPN and CDR2 SVGIG (reference sequence). This CDR3 has 14 residues. The CDR3 region has the DNA TGTGCCTGGAGCACCGGACAGGGTATTTATGGCTACACCTTC. Its translation is CAWSTGQGIYGYTF.

This clone was seen a handful of times. This chain links TRBV5-4 with TRBJ2-5, with 11 bases lining up with TRBD2. The V and J ends lost 4 bases and 5 bases, in that order; junction bases with no gene match: 16. The CDR3 is 18 amino acids. Germline V gives CDR1 SGHNT, CDR2 YYREEE (reference sequence). CDR3 loop: CASSAFTLAGGPGETQYF. CDR3 DNA sequence: TGTGCCAGCAGCGCCTTTACCTTAGCGGGAGGGCCGGGGGAGACCCAGTACTTC. Based on the CDR3 plus reference TRBV5-4 and TRBJ2-5, the full variable domain is ETGVTQSPTHLIKTRGQQVTLRCSSQSGHNTVSWYQQALGQGPQFIFQYYREEENGRGNFPPRFSGLQFPNYSSELNVNALELDDSALYLCASSAFTLAGGPGETQYFGPGTRLLVL.

This clone has only one observation. Germline and junction disagree at one end, which may indicate a read error. The rearrangement links TRBV11-2 to TRBJ2-7; 7 nucleotides agree with TRBD2. This CDR3 spans 13 amino acids. Germline values: CDR1 SGHAT, CDR2 FQNNGV. The CDR3 DNA follows: TGTGCCAGCAGCTTACTGGCTAGCGGTTCGGTTCACTTC. It translates to CASSLLASGSVHF.

Turning to this clone: Different DNA sequences within this sample yield the same CDR3. This chain links TRBV13 with TRBJ1-1, with 9 bases identical to TRBD1. Losses at the gene ends were 5 bases for V and 6 bases for J; bases not matched to a gene: 7. The CDR3 contains 14 residues. Germline V gives CDR1 PRHDT, CDR2 FYEKMQ (reference sequence). In DNA, the CDR3 is TGTGCCAGCAGCCGCGGACAGGGGTTTGCTGAAGCTTTCTTT. It codes for CASSRGQGFAEAFF.

The J gene is TRBJ2-1, the V gene TRBV7-2, with 7 bases aligning to TRBD1. V was clipped by 8 bases and J by 4 bases; unmatched bases: 11. Germline lookup yields CDR1 SGHTA and CDR2 FQGNSA. The CDR3 consists of 15 residues. Written as DNA, the CDR3 is TGTGCCAGCGCCAGGGGGTCCGGGATATACAATGAGCAGTTCTTC. This sequence encodes CASARGSGIYNEQFF.

The chain employs TRBV7-9 and TRBJ1-1, with D hard to call. Between the trimmed V and J ends, which lost 5 bases and 5 bases, there was a span of 21 bases. Looked up from germline, CDR1 is SEHNR and CDR2 is FQNEAQ (reference sequence). CDR3 length equals 16 residues. The CDR3 DNA sequence: TGTGCCAGCAGCCCGCGAGTGAATGGGGTAAGGACTGAAGCTTTCTTT. This encodes CASSPRVNGVRTEAFF. Full variable domain (outside the CDR3, taken from reference TRBV7-9 and TRBJ1-1): DTGVSQNPRHKITKRGQNVTFRCDPISEHNRLYWYRQTLGQGPEFLTYFQNEAQLEKSRLLSDRFSAERPKGSFSTLEIQRTEQGDSAMYLCASSPRVNGVRTEAFFGQGTRLTVV.

On this clone itself: At one end the junction does not follow the germline gene, possibly because of a read error. This chain joins TRBV7-9 and TRBJ1-1; D remains unclear. From germline, CDR1 is SEHNR and CDR2 FQNEAQ (reference sequence). This CDR3 contains 13 residues. CDR3 loop: CASSLASNAEAFF. CDR3 DNA: TGTGCCAGCAGCTTAGCATCGAACGCTGAAGCTTTCTTT.

This clone was seen once. J is TRBJ2-5 and V is TRBV6-1; D may be TRBD1 (6 bases). Germline values: CDR1 MNHNS, CDR2 SASEGT. There are 15 residues in the CDR3. V lost 4 bases and J lost 2, with 14 bases in between. CDR3 nucleotide sequence: TGTGCCAGCAGTGCCCGGGACAAAGCTCAAGAGACCCAGTACTTC. This sequence encodes CASSARDKAQETQYF.

This chain connects TRBV10-1 to TRBJ2-6, with 9 positions matching TRBD1. The V gene end was trimmed by 7 bases and the J gene end by 0 bases; junction bases not matched to a gene: 4. CDR1 and CDR2 (germline): WNHNN, SYGVQD (reference sequence). The CDR3 contains 16 residues. The CDR3: CASTTGGASGANVLTF. In DNA, the CDR3 is TGCGCCAGCACTACAGGGGGCGCCTCTGGGGCCAACGTCCTGACTTTC.

The J gene is TRBJ1-1, the V gene TRBV5-5; D is possibly TRBD1 (5 bases). This CDR3 region has 16 residues. Germline lookup yields CDR1 SGHKS and CDR2 YYEKEE (reference sequence). V dropped 3 bases and J dropped 1 base, with 16 bases sitting between them. The CDR3 sequence: CASSSPGAQGNTEAFF. Written as DNA, the CDR3 is TGTGCCAGCAGCTCCCCCGGGGCCCAGGGGAACACTGAAGCTTTCTTT.

The chain uses TRBV6-1 and TRBJ2-1; 9 bases are a match to TRBD1. The CDR3 is 14 amino acids. CDR1 and CDR2 from the germline V gene are MNHNS and SASEGT. V shed 5 bases and J 5 bases; nucleotides not matched to a gene: 4. The CDR3 protein is CASSSGTGNNEQFF. In DNA, the CDR3 is TGTGCCAGCAGTTCCGGGACAGGGAACAATGAGCAGTTCTTC.

The chain employs TRBV7-2 and TRBJ2-2, with TRBD2 identical over 8 bases. J gave up 4 bases and V 3 bases, and 4 bases lay outside the gene matches. In germline, CDR1 is SGHTA, CDR2 FQGNSA. The CDR3 contains 15 residues. This CDR3 reads CASSLGLESTGELFF. The CDR3 DNA follows: TGTGCCAGCAGCTTGGGACTAGAAAGCACCGGGGAGCTGTTTTTT.

The CDR3 DNA is TGCGCCAGCAGCCTAATCCCCGGGGTAGGAATTGAAGCTTTCTTT. This translates into CASSLIPGVGIEAFF. The chain joins TRBV5-1 to TRBJ1-1; D ambiguous. Germline V CDR1 and CDR2: SGHRS, YFSETQ. Trimming took off 4 bases at V and 7 bases at J, with 20 bases between the two ends. There are 15 residues in the CDR3.

The CDR3 is CASSPAAWTDTQYF. Written as DNA, the CDR3 is TGTGCCAGCAGCCCCGCGGCCTGGACAGATACGCAGTATTTT. The chain joins TRBV27 to TRBJ2-3, with D unresolved. The V gene lost 6 bases and the J gene lost 3 bases, with 13 bases spanning the gap. Germline V gene data show CDR1 as MNHEY and CDR2 as SMNVEV (reference sequence). The CDR3 is 14 residues long.

The rearrangement uses TRBV10-3 and TRBJ2-2, with 8 bases identical to TRBD2. V shed 5 bases, J shed 6 bases, and the junction held 8 bases outside the gene matches. The CDR3 extends over 15 amino acids. CDR1 is ENHRY and CDR2 is SYGVKD in the germline V gene. CDR3 coding DNA: TGTGCCATCAGTATCTCGGGAGGGCCTGCCGGGGAGCTGTTTTTT. Translated, it gives CAISISGGPAGELFF.

The gene calls are TRBV4-2 and TRBJ1-2; TRBD1 might be the D (5 bases). Per germline, CDR1 LGHNA and CDR2 YNFKEQ. The CDR3 loop spans 13 amino acids. Trimming removed 2 bases from V and 4 bases from J, with 8 bases in between. This CDR3 is CASSQTGIYGYTF. The CDR3 nucleotides read TGTGCCAGCAGCCAAACAGGAATCTATGGCTACACCTTC.

The rearrangement links TRBV28 to TRBJ1-5; perhaps TRBD1 as D (6 bases). V dropped 5 bases and J dropped 7 bases, with 12 bases sitting between them. The CDR3 runs to 13 residues. CDR1 and CDR2 (germline): MDHEN, SYDVKM. The CDR3 DNA sequence: TGTGCCAGCAGTATAGACAGGCCCCAGCCCCAGCATTTT. It encodes CASSIDRPQPQHF. The complete variable domain, with remaining parts taken from reference TRBV28 and TRBJ1-5, reads DVKVTQSSRYLVKRTGEKVFLECVQDMDHENMFWYRQDPGLGLRLIYFSYDVKMKEKGDIPEGYSVSREKKERFSLILESASTNQTSMYLCASSIDRPQPQHFGDGTRLSIL.

The chain couples TRBV28 to TRBJ2-7, with TRBD2 identical over 13 bases. V was pared by 5 bases and J by 5 bases, with 21 bases of the junction left unmatched. The V gene's germline CDR1 is MDHEN and CDR2 SYDVKM. This CDR3 has 20 residues. The CDR3 DNA sequence: TGTGCCAGCAGTCCGCCTCCCGGGACTAGCGGGAAGGACCCGAAGGACGAGCAGTACTTC. Translating gives CASSPPPGTSGKDPKDEQYF. Filled out from reference TRBV28 and TRBJ2-7, the complete variable domain reads DVKVTQSSRYLVKRTGEKVFLECVQDMDHENMFWYRQDPGLGLRLIYFSYDVKMKEKGDIPEGYSVSREKKERFSLILESASTNQTSMYLCASSPPPGTSGKDPKDEQYFGPGTRLTVT.

The chain carries TRBV6-5 and TRBJ1-1, with 9 bases lining up with TRBD1. Germline V gene lookup returns CDR1 MNHEY and CDR2 SVGAGI. The CDR3 length is 13 residues. J lost 6 bases, V lost 6 bases, and 5 bases had no gene match. CDR3 region: CASRGTGRPEAFF. The CDR3 coding sequence is TGTGCCAGCAGGGGGACAGGGAGGCCTGAAGCTTTCTTT.

This clone was picked up one time. CDR3 sequence reads: CASRAQGFPETQYF. In DNA, the CDR3 is TGTGCCAGCAGGGCCCAGGGGTTTCCAGAGACCCAGTACTTC. This chain connects TRBV6-5 to TRBJ2-5; tentatively, D is TRBD1 (6 bases). Germline assignment: CDR1 MNHEY and CDR2 SVGAGI. The CDR3 is made up of 14 amino acids. V was clipped by 6 bases and J by 4 bases, with 15 bases between them.

V usage is TRBV25-1 and J usage is TRBJ2-5; D is possibly TRBD1 or TRBD2 (5 bases each). The J call may not be correct, given that the DNA end is closer to TRBJ2-7. The germline V gene encodes CDR1 MGHDK and CDR2 SYGVNS. The CDR3 totals 15 residues. The CDR3 protein is CASSGPGTTPREQYF. The CDR3 DNA reads TGTGCCAGCAGTGGCCCCGGGACGACCCCACGCGAGCAGTACTTC.

The J gene is TRBJ2-7, the V gene TRBV5-1, with D hard to call. CDR3 size: 13 residues. Trimming took off 0 bases at V and 6 bases at J, with 10 bases between the two ends. The germline gives CDR1 SGHRS, CDR2 YFSETQ. This CDR3 is CASSLEPGLEQYF. CDR3 DNA sequence: TGCGCCAGCAGCTTGGAACCAGGCCTCGAGCAGTACTTC.

This clone was recorded a few times. J is TRBJ1-1 and V is TRBV29-1; 8 bases agree with TRBD1. CDR1 is SQVTM and CDR2 is ANQGSEA in the germline V gene. V was pared by 4 bases and J by 1 base, with 8 bases of the junction left unmatched. This CDR3 contains 15 residues. The CDR3 sequence: CSVVLARGPNTEAFF. The CDR3 nucleotides are TGCAGCGTTGTACTGGCCAGGGGGCCGAACACTGAAGCTTTCTTT.

CDR3 DNA sequence: TGTGCCAGCTCGCCGGACTTAAACATTCAGTACTTC. Amino acid sequence: CASSPDLNIQYF. The rearrangement links TRBV18 to TRBJ2-4, with D possibly TRBD2 on 5 matching bases. V was trimmed by 6 bases and J by 6 bases, leaving 9 bases between them. The germline V gene encodes CDR1 KGHSH and CDR2 LQKENI. There are 12 residues in the CDR3.

V and J are TRBV6-5 and TRBJ2-7, with D possibly being TRBD1 or TRBD2 (5 bases each). Germline V gene sequence: CDR1 MNHEY, CDR2 SVGAGI. V was clipped by 5 bases and J by 7 bases, with 18 bases between them. This CDR3 has 14 residues. The CDR3 nucleotides read TGTGCCAGCAGTATCAACCGGGACCCTGGGGAGCAGTACTTC. This encodes CASSINRDPGEQYF.

The chain recombines TRBV7-2 with TRBJ2-7, with TRBD2 as a possible D gene (6 bases). With 3 bases removed from V and 2 bases from J, the gap between germline ends came to 14 bases. This CDR3 is built from 15 residues. Germline CDR1 and CDR2: SGHTA and FQGNSA. The CDR3 DNA reads TGTGCCAGCAGCTTCTACGGAGGGGAGGCCTACGAGCAGTACTTC. Translated: CASSFYGGEAYEQYF.

V and J are TRBV6-4 and TRBJ2-7; TRBD2 aligns across 7 bases. CDR3 size: 17 residues. V was pared by 4 bases and J by 1 base, with 13 bases of the junction left unmatched. Germline CDR1 and CDR2: MRHNA and SNTAGT. CDR3 DNA sequence: TGTGCCAGCAGTGGACTTGCCCGGGACTACATATCCTACGAGCAGTACTTC. Its translation: CASSGLARDYISYEQYF.